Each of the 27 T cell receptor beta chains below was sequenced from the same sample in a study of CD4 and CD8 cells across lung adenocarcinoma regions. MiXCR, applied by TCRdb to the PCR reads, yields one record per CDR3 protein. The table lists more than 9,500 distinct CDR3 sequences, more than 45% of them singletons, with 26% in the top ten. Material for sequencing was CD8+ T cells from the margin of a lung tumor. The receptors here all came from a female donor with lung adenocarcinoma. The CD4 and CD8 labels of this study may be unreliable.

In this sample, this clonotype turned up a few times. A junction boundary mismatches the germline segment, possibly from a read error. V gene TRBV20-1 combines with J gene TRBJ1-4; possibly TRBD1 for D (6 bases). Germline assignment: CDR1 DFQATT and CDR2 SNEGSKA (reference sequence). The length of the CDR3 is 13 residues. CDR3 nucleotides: TGCAGTGCTAAGGACAGTCTTAATCAAAAACTGTTTTTT. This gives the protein CSAKDSLNQKLFF.

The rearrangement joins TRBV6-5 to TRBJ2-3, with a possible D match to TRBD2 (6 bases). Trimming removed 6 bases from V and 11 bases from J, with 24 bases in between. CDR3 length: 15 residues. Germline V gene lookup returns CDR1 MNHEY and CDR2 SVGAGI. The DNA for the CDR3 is TGTGCCAGCAGCTTCTCCGGTACTAGCAGAAATGAGCAGTATTTT. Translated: CASSFSGTSRNEQYF.

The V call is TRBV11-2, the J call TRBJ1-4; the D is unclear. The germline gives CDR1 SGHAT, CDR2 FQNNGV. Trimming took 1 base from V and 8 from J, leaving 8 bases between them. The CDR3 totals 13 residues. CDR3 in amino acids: CASSLGREEKLFF. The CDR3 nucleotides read TGTGCCAGCAGCTTAGGCCGGGAGGAAAAACTGTTTTTT. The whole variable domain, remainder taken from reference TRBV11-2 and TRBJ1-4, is EAGVAQSPRYKIIEKRQSVAFWCNPISGHATLYWYQQILGQGPKLLIQFQNNGVVDDSQLPKDRFSAERLKGVDSTLKIQPAKLEDSAVYLCASSLGREEKLFFGSGTQLSVL.

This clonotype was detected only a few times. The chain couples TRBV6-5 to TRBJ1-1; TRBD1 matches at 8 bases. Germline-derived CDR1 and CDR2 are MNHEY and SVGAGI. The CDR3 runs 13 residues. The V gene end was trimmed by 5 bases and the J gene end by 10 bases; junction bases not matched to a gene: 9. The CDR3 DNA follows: TGTGCCAGCAGTCCTATGGACAGGGCTGGAGCTTTCTTT. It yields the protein CASSPMDRAGAFF.

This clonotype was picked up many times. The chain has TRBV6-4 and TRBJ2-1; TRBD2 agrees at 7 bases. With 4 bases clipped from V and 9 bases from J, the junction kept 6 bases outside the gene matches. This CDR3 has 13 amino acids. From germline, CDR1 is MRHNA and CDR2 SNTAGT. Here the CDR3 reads CASSAGPGGEQFF. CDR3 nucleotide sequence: TGTGCCAGCAGTGCCGGGCCGGGGGGTGAGCAGTTCTTC.

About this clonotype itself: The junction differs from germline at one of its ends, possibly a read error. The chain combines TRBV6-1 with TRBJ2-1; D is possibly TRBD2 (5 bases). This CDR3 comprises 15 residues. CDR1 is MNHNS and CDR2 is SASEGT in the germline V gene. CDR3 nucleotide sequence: TGTGCCAGGGGATTCTACGCGGCGAGCGGCAATGCGCAGTTTTTC. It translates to CARGFYAASGNAQFF.

In nucleotides, the CDR3 is TGTGCCAGCAGACGAGGACTAGCGGGATCAGATACGCAGTATTTT. Amino acid sequence: CASRRGLAGSDTQYF. The V gene is TRBV27, the J gene TRBJ2-3; 12 bases agree with TRBD2. J lost 4 bases, V lost 6 bases, and 5 bases had no gene match. The CDR3 is 15 amino acids. Per the germline V gene, CDR1 is MNHEY and CDR2 is SMNVEV (reference sequence).

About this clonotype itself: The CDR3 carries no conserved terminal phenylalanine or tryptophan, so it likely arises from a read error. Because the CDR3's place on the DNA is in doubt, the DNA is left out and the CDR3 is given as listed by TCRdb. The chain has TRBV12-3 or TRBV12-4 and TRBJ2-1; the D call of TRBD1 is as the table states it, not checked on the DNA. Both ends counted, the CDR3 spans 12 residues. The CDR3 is CLTPVLRRRDAT.

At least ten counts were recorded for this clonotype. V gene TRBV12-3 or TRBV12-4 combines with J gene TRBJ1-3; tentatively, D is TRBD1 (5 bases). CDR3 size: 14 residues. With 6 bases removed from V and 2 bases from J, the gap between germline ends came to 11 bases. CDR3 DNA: TGTGCCAGCAGCCCACGGGGGGCTGGAAACACCATATATTTT. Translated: CASSPRGAGNTIYF.

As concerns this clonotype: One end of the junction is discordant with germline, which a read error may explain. CDR3 coding DNA: TGTGCCAGCAGGCCTAGCGGGGGCCCAACCACAGAGACGCAGTATTTT. Protein product: CASRPSGGPTTETQYF. The V and J genes are TRBV6-1 and TRBJ2-5, with 10 bases matching TRBD2. The better agreement between TRBJ2-3 and the DNA end casts doubt on the J call. Germline CDR1 MNHNS, CDR2 SASEGT. The CDR3 has 16 residues.

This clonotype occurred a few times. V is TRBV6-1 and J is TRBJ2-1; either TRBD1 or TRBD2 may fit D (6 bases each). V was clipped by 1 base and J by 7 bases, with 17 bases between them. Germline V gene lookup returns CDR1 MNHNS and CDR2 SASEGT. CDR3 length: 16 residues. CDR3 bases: TGTGCCAGCAGTGAAGTAGGTGGGGGGCGCTGGAATGAGCAGTTCTTC. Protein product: CASSEVGGGRWNEQFF.

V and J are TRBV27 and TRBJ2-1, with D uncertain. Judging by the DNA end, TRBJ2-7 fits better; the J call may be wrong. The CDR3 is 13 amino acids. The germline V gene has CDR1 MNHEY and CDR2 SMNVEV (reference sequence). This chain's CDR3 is CASSYGGLREQYF. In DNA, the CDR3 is TGTGCCAGCAGTTATGGCGGCTTGCGCGAGCAGTACTTC.

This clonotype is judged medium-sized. The DNA for the CDR3 is TGTGCCAGCGGAGAGGAAGGTGACACTGAAGCTTTCTTT. Residues: CASGEEGDTEAFF. This chain joins TRBV6-1 and TRBJ1-1; D remains ambiguous. V lost 8 bases to trimming and J lost 3 bases, with 13 bases between them. This CDR3 is 13 amino acids long. Germline CDR1 and CDR2: MNHNS and SASEGT.

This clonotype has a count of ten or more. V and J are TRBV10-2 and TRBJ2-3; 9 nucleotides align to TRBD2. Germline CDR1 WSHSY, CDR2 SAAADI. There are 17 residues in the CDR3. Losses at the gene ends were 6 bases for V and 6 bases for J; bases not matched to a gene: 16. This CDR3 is CASRVGAGGSSGDTQYF. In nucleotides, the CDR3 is TGCGCCAGCAGGGTGGGCGCGGGGGGGTCCTCGGGCGATACGCAGTATTTT.

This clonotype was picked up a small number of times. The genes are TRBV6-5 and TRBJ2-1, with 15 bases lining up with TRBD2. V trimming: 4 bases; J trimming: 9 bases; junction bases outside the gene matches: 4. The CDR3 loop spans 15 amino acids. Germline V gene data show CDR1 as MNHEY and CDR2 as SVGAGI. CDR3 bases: TGTGCCAGCAGTTCTTGGACTAGCGGGGGGGCTGAGCAGTTCTTC. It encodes CASSSWTSGGAEQFF.

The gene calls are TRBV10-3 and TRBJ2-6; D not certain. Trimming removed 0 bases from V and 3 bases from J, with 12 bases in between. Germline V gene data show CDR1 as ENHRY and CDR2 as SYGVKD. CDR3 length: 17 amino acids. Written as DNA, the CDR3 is TGTGCCATCAGTGAGTCGATGGCAGCCGGTGGGGCCAACGTCCTGACTTTC. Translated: CAISESMAAGGANVLTF.

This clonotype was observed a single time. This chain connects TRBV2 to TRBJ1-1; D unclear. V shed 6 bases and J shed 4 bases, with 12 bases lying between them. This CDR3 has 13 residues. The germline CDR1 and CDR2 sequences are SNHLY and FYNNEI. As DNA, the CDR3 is TGTGCCAGCAGGAACGACGTGGGCACTGAAGCTTTCTTT. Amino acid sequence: CASRNDVGTEAFF.

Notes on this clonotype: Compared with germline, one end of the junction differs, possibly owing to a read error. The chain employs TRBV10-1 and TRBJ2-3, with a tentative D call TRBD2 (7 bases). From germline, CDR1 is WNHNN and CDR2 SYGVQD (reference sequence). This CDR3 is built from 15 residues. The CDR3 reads CASSEGGARKDTQYF. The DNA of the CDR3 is TGCGCCAGCAGTGAGGGGGGGGCCCGCAAAGATACGCAGTATTTC.

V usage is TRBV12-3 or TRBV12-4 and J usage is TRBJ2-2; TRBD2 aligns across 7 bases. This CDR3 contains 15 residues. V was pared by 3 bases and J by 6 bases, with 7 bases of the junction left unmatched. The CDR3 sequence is CASSLSSGVSGELFF. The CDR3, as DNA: TGTGCCAGCAGTTTGTCCAGCGGGGTCTCCGGGGAGCTGTTTTTT.

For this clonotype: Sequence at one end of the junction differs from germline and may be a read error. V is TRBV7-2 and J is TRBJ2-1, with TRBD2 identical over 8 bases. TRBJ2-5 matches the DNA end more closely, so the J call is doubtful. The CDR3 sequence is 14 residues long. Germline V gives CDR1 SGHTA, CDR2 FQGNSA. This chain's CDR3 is CAGSGGGGQDTQYF. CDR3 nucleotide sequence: TGTGCGGGCAGCGGGGGCGGGGGCCAAGATACCCAGTACTTC.

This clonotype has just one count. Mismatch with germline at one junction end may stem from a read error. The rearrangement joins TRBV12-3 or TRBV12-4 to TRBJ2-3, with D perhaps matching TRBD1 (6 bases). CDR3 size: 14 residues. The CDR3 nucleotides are TGTGCCAGCAGTTTTGATTTGTGCACAGGGACGCTGTATTTT. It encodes CASSFDLCTGTLYF.

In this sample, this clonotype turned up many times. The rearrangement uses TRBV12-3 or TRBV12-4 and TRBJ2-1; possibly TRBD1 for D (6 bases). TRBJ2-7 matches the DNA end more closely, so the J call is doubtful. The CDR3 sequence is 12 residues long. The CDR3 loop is CASGQSSYEQYF. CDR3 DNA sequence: TGTGCCAGCGGACAGTCTTCCTACGAGCAGTACTTC.

CDR3 protein: CASLSRNTGELFF. The CDR3 DNA follows: TGTGCCAGCCTGTCCAGGAACACCGGGGAGCTGTTTTTT. The V gene is TRBV11-3, the J gene TRBJ2-2; D unresolved. The CDR3 loop spans 13 amino acids. Trimming stripped 8 bases from V and 1 base from J, with 8 bases between. From germline, CDR1 is SGHNT and CDR2 YENEEA.

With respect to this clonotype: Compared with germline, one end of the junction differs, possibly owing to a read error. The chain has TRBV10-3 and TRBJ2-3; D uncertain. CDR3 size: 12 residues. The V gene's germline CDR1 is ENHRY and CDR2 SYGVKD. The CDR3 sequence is CAMSRVEDTQYF. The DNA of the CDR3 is TGTGCCATGTCCCGTGTCGAAGATACCCAGTACTTT.

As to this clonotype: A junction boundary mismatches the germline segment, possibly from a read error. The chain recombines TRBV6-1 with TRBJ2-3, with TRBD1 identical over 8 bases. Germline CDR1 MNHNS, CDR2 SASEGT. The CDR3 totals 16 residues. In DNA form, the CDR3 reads TGTGCCAGCGGGCGCGGGACAGGCCCTAGCACAGATACGCAGTATTTC. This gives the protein CASGRGTGPSTDTQYF.

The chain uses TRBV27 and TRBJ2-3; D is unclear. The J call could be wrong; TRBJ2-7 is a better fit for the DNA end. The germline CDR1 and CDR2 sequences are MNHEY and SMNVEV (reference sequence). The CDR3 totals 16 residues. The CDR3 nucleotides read TGTGCCAGCAGGTTCCACGAGGCAGGTAGCACAGATACGCAGTACTTC. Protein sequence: CASRFHEAGSTDTQYF.

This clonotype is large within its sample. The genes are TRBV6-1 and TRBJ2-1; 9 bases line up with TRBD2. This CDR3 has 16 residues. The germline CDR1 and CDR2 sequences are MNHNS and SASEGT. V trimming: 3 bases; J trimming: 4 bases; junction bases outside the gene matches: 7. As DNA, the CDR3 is TGTGCCAGCAGTGATCCAGCGGGGGGCGGTTACAATGAGCAGTTCTTC. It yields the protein CASSDPAGGGYNEQFF.